What follows are 5 T cell receptor beta chains derived from one specimen sequenced in a study of beta chain features in type 1 diabetes. Study-wide results and caveats: Moderate but significant shortening of TCRB CDR3s was recorded in all four CD4+ subsets from Type 1 diabetes patients.

Which antigens these TCRs recognize remains unknown. Expressed TCRB transcripts were sequenced because the isolated RNA had all been reverse transcribed beforehand. The assay was immunoSEQ multiplex PCR, and TCRdb's table has in-frame clones only and misses some. The table records 600,000 or so clones, over 13% of them present only once. Source material: naive CD4+ T cells from blood. Receptors originate from a young man with type 1 diabetes.

This clone was detected a few times. The chain joins TRBV2 to TRBJ1-5; possible D gene TRBD1, 6 bases. CDR3 length equals 14 residues. From germline, CDR1 is SNHLY and CDR2 FYNNEI. Trimming removed 10 bases at V and 5 bases at J, with 18 bases between. CDR3 sequence reads: CATGDVAGDQPQHF. CDR3 in DNA: TGTGCCACCGGCGACGTTGCAGGGGATCAGCCCCAGCATTTT.

The chain is built from TRBV6-5 and TRBJ1-1; D remains unclear. The CDR3 is 14 residues long. CDR1 is MNHEY, CDR2 SVGAGI, per germline. Trimming stripped 7 bases from V and 2 bases from J, with 14 bases between. CDR3 nucleotide sequence: TGTGCCAGCACCTTAAGGATGGGAAACACTGAAGCTTTCTTT. It translates to CASTLRMGNTEAFF.

This chain links TRBV5-1 with TRBJ2-7; possible D gene TRBD1, 5 bases. The germline V gene encodes CDR1 SGHRS and CDR2 YFSETQ. CDR3 size: 13 residues. Trimming took 3 bases from V and 5 from J, leaving 12 bases between them. As DNA, the CDR3 is TGCGCCAGCAGCTCAAATTCCAGGGACGAGCAGTACTTC. Translated, it gives CASSSNSRDEQYF.

V gene TRBV7-6 combines with J gene TRBJ2-1, with D unclear. The V end was cut by 8 bases, the J end by 7 bases, with 12 bases between. The germline V gene has CDR1 SGHVS and CDR2 FNYEAQ. CDR3 length: 12 residues. For the CDR3, the DNA is TGTGCCAGCGGACGGCCCGGGAATGAGCAGTTCTTC. This encodes CASGRPGNEQFF.

This chain uses TRBV21-1 with TRBJ2-7. TRBV21-1 is a known pseudogene. The CDR3 extends over 15 amino acids. The CDR3 sequence is CASSKEIGAPPEQYF. DNA of the CDR3: TGTGCCAGCAGCAAAGAGATAGGCGCTCCGCCCGAGCAGTACTTC.